This is a list of T cell receptor beta chains from one sample in a study of blood T cell repertoires in COVID-19. Clones were read by immunoSEQ multiplex PCR, and TCRdb kept only the in-frame ones, dropping some. The data hold around 200,000 clones, with roughly 83% observed a single time. The sequenced material came from peripheral blood. These receptors all come from a woman in her 40s with COVID-19, enrolled during active disease. The CDR3 runs from the conserved cysteine through the conserved F or W. A D gene is named only where the DNA matches it firmly. Only part of the rows carry a size: once, few, many, or a class if the clone is expanded.

j_call,v_call,clone_size,d_call,cdr3_nt,cdr3_aa
TRBJ1-2,TRBV5-1,-,-,TGCGCCAGCAGCCCCGGCTCAGGGTATGGCTACACCTTC,CASSPGSGYGYTF
TRBJ1-1,TRBV11-2,-,-,TGTGCCAGCAGCTCCACCGGACAGTCCGACGCTTTCTTT,CASSSTGQSDAFF
TRBJ2-3,TRBV5-4,-,-,TGTGCCAGCAGCAGGGGGACGGACACAGATACGCAGTATTTT,CASSRGTDTDTQYF
TRBJ2-1,TRBV3-1/TRBV3-2,-,TRBD2,TGTGCCAGCAGCACGCCGTTGGGCGGGGGGGTCAATGAGCAGTTCTTC,CASSTPLGGGVNEQFF
TRBJ1-2,TRBV7-2,-,-,TGTGCCAGCAGCTTAGGGCCGGGATACTATGGCTACACCTTC,CASSLGPGYYGYTF
TRBJ2-1,TRBV21-1,-,-,TGTGCCAGCAGCAGACCAGCTAGCGCTTGGTCCTACAATGAGCAGTTCTTC,CASSRPASAWSYNEQFF
TRBJ2-2,TRBV19,few,TRBD2,TGTGCCAGTAGTGTAGATAGCGGGAGCGGGGAGCTGTTTTTT,CASSVDSGSGELFF
TRBJ1-1,TRBV7-6,-,-,TGTGCCAGCAGCTTAGCAGCGACAGGGAACACTGAAGCTTTCTTT,CASSLAATGNTEAFF
TRBJ2-7,TRBV3-1/TRBV3-2,-,TRBD1,TGTGCCAGCAGCTCTCCGGGACAGGGACATAAGGGCTACGAGCAGTACTTC,CASSSPGQGHKGYEQYF
TRBJ1-1,TRBV5-1,-,-,TGCGCCAGCAGCCCAAGGGGCATGAACACTGAAGCTTTCTTT,CASSPRGMNTEAFF
TRBJ1-5,TRBV11-1,-,-,TGTGCCAGCAGTTTGGACGGACTCAATCAGCCCCAGCATTTT,CASSLDGLNQPQHF
TRBJ1-1,TRBV18,once,TRBD1,TGTGCCAGCTCACCACCGGCAGGGGGGACTGAAGCTTTCTTT,CASSPPAGGTEAFF
TRBJ2-5,TRBV5-1,-,TRBD2,TGCGCCAGCAGCTTAGGACTAGCGGATCCTTCGGGCGAGACCCAGTACTTC,CASSLGLADPSGETQYF
TRBJ1-2,TRBV30,-,-,TGTGCCTGGAGTTTCAGGGGTGGTTATGGCTACACCTTC,CAWSFRGGYGYTF
TRBJ1-1,TRBV5-5,-,-,TGTGCCAGCAGCTTTGGACACTTGAACACTGAAGCTTTCTTT,CASSFGHLNTEAFF
TRBJ2-7,TRBV3-1/TRBV3-2,-,TRBD2,TGTGCCAGCAGCCCCCGACTAGCGGGGGGGCTTAAGCAGTACTTC,CASSPRLAGGLKQYF
TRBJ1-4,TRBV3-1/TRBV3-2,-,-,TGTGCCAGCAGCCAAGAAAGGCAGGGGAGAAATGAAAAACTGTTTTTT,CASSQERQGRNEKLFF
TRBJ1-5,TRBV7-6,-,TRBD1,TGTGCCAGCAGCTTATCAACAGGGGTCGACAATCAGCCCCAGCATTTT,CASSLSTGVDNQPQHF
TRBJ1-1,TRBV19,once,-,TGTGCCAGTAGTATGGAGGGGGGGAGCACTGAAGCTTTCTTT,CASSMEGGSTEAFF
TRBJ1-1,TRBV6-6,-,-,TGTGCCAGCAGTTACAATGTTAGGAGCACTGAAGCTTTCTTT,CASSYNVRSTEAFF
TRBJ2-1,TRBV11-3,-,TRBD2,TGTGCCAGCAGCATTAGACTAGCGGGGGAGCAGTTCTTC,CASSIRLAGEQFF
TRBJ1-6,TRBV10-2,-,TRBD1,TGCGCCAGCAGGGATACAGGGGGCGCGGGTAATTCACCCCTCCACTTT,CASRDTGGAGNSPLHF
TRBJ2-6,TRBV12-5,-,-,TGTGCTAGTGGGGCGGGTGGCTCTGGGGCCAACGTCCTGACTTTC,CASGAGGSGANVLTF
TRBJ2-1,TRBV19,-,TRBD2,TGTGCCAGTAGTTTTCTAGCGGGGGGGTCCGGTGAGCAGTTCTTC,CASSFLAGGSGEQFF
TRBJ1-1,TRBV18,-,TRBD1,TGTGCCAGCTGCCCCCAAAACAGGGGGCTGAATGAAGCTTTCTTT,CASCPQNRGLNEAFF
TRBJ2-7,TRBV10-1,once,TRBD2,TGCGCCAGCAGTGAGGGCGGGAGGTACGAGCAGTACTTC,CASSEGGRYEQYF